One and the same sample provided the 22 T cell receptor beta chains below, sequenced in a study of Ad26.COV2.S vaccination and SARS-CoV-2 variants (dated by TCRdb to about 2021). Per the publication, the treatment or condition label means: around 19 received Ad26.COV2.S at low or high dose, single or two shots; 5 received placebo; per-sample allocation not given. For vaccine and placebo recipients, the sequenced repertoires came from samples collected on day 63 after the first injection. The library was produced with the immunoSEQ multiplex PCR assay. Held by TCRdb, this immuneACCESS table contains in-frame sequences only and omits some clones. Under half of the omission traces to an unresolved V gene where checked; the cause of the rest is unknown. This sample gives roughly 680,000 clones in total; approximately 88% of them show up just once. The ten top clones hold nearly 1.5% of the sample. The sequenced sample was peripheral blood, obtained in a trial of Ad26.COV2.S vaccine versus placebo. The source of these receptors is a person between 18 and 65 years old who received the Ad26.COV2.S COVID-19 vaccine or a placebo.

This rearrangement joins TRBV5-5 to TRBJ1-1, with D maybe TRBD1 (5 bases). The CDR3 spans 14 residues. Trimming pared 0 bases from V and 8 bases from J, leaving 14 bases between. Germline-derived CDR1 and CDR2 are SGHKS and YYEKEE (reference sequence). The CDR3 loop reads CASSLGSGGREAFF. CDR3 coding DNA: TGTGCCAGCAGCTTGGGGTCTGGGGGAAGGGAAGCTTTCTTT.

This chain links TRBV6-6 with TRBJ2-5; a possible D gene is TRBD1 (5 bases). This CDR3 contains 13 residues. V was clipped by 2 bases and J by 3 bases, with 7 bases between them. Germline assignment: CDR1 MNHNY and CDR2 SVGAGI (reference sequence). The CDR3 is CASSYGREETQYF. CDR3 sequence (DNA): TGTGCCAGCAGTTACGGCAGGGAAGAGACCCAGTACTTC.

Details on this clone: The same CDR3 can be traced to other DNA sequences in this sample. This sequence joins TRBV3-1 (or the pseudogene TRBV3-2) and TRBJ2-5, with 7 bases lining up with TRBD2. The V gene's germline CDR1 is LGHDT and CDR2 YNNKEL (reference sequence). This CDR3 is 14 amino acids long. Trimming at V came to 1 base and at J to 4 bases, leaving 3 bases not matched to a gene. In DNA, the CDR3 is TGTGCCAGCAGCCAAGCGGGCGGGGGAGAGACCCAGTACTTC. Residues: CASSQAGGGETQYF.

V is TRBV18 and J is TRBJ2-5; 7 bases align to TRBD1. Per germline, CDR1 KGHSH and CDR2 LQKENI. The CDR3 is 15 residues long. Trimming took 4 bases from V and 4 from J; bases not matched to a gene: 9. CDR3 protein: CASSQPGQPRETQYF. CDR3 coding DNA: TGTGCCAGCTCACAACCGGGACAGCCCAGAGAGACCCAGTACTTC. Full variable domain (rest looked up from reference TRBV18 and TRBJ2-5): NAGVMQNPRHLVRRRGQEARLRCSPMKGHSHVYWYRQLPEEGLKFMVYLQKENIIDESGMPKERFSAEFPKEGPSILRIQQVVRGDSAAYFCASSQPGQPRETQYFGPGTRLLVL.

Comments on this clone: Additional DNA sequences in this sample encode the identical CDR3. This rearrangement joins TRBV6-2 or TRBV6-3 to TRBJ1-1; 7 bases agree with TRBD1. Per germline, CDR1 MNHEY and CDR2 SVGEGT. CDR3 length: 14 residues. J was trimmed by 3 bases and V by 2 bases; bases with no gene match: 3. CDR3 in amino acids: CASSYQGEDTEAFF. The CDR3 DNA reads TGTGCCAGCAGTTACCAGGGGGAGGACACTGAAGCTTTCTTT.

The DNA of the CDR3 is TGCGCCAGCAGCTTGCCCAGTCAAGAGACCCAGTACTTC. Its protein is CASSLPSQETQYF. This rearrangement joins TRBV5-1 to TRBJ2-5, with D unresolved. The CDR3 has 13 amino acids. V lost 1 base to trimming and J lost 2 bases, with 6 bases between them. The germline V gene encodes CDR1 SGHRS and CDR2 YFSETQ. Based on the CDR3 plus reference TRBV5-1 and TRBJ2-5, the full variable domain is KAGVTQTPRYLIKTRGQQVTLSCSPISGHRSVSWYQQTPGQGLQFLFEYFSETQRNKGNFPGRFSGRQFSNSRSEMNVSTLELGDSALYLCASSLPSQETQYFGPGTRLLVL.

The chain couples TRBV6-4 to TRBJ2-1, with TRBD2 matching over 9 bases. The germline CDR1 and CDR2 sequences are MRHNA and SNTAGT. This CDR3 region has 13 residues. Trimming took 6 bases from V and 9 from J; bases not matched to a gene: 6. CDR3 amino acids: CASSAGTSSEQFF. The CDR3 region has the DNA TGTGCCAGCAGCGCCGGGACTAGCAGTGAGCAGTTCTTC.

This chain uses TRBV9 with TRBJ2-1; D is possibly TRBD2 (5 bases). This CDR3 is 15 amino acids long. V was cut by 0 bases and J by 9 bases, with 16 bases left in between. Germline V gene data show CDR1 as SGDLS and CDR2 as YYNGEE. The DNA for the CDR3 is TGTGCCAGCAGCGTAGCTATATTAGCGACCGGTGAGCAGTTCTTC. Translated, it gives CASSVAILATGEQFF.

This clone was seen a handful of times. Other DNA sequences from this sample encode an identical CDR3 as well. CDR3 sequence (DNA): TGTGCCTGGAGTACAGGAAACTCTGGAAACACCATATATTTT. Encoded protein: CAWSTGNSGNTIYF. The chain employs TRBV30 and TRBJ1-3, with D possibly matching TRBD1 (5 bases). Trimming shortened V by 2 bases and J by 0 bases, and 8 bases separated the two germline ends. The CDR3 runs 14 residues. CDR1 is GTSNPN and CDR2 is SVGIG in the germline V gene (reference sequence).

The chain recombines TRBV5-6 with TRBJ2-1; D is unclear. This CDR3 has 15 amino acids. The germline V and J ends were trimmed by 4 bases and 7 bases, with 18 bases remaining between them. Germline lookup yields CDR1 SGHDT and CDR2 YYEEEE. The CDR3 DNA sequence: TGTGCCAGCAGCCCGTCGGCCCTCTATTGGAATGAGCAGTTCTTC. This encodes CASSPSALYWNEQFF.

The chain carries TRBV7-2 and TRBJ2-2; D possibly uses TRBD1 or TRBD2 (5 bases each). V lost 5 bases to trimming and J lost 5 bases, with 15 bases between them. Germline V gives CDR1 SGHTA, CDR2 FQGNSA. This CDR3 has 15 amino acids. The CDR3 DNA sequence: TGTGCCAGCAGCCTAGGTGGGGGAAGGACCGGGGAGCTGTTTTTT. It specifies CASSLGGGRTGELFF.

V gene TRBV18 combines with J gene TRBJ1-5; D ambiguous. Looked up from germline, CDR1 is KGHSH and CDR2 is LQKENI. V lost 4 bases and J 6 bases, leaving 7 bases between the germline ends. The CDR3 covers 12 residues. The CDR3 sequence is CASSLLGQPQHF. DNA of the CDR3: TGTGCCAGCTCACTTCTTGGTCAGCCCCAGCATTTT.

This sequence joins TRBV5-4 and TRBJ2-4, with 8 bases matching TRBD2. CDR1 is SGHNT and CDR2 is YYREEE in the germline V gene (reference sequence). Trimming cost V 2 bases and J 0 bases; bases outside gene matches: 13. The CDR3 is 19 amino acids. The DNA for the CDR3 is TGTGCCAGCAGCTTACATCCGGGGGGGCCCACCCTAGCCAAAAACATTCAGTACTTC. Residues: CASSLHPGGPTLAKNIQYF.

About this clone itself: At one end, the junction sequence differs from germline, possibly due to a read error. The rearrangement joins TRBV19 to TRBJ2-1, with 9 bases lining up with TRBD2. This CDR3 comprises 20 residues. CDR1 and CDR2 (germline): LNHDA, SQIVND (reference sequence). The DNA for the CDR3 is TGTGCCAGTAGTTTAAGCAGTAGCGGGAGCGTAATTGGGGATTACATTGAGCAGTTCTTC. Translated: CASSLSSSGSVIGDYIEQFF.

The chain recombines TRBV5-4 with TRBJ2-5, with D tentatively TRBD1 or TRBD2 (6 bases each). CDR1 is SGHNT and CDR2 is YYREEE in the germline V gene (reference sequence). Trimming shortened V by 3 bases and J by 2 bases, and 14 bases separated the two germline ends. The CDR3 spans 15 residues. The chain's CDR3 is CASSSSRGGQETQYF. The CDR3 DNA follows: TGTGCCAGCAGCTCTTCCAGGGGAGGTCAAGAGACCCAGTACTTC.

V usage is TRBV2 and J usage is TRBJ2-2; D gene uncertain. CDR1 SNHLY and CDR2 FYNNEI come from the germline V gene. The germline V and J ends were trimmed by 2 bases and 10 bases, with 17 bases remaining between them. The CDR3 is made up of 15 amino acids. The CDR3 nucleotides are TGTGCCAGCAGTGAATGGGCTAGACGGGCGGAGGAGCTGTTTTTT. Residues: CASSEWARRAEELFF.

CDR3 sequence: CASSSGTSPLTGYTF. DNA of the CDR3: TGTGCCAGCAGTTCCGGGACCTCCCCGTTGACTGGCTACACCTTC. This chain joins TRBV27 and TRBJ1-2, with D maybe TRBD1 (5 bases). This CDR3 is 15 amino acids long. Looked up from germline, CDR1 is MNHEY and CDR2 is SMNVEV (reference sequence). Trimming removed 4 bases from V and 7 bases from J, with 19 bases in between.

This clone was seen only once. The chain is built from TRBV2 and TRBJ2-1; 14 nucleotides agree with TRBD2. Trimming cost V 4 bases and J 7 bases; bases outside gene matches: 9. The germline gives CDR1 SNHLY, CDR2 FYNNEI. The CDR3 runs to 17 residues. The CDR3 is CASSARLAGGLKNEQFF. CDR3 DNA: TGTGCCAGCAGTGCTCGACTAGCGGGAGGGCTAAAAAATGAGCAGTTCTTC.

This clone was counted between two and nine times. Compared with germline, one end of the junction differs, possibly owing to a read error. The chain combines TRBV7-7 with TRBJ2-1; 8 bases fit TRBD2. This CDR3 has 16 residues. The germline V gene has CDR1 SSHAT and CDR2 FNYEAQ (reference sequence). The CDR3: CASSPVAGPSYNEQFF. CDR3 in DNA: TGTGCTAGCAGCCCCGTAGCGGGGCCCTCCTACAATGAGCAGTTCTTC. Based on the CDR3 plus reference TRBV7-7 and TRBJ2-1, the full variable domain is GAGVSQSPRYKVTKRGQDVTLRCDPISSHATLYWYQQALGQGPEFLTYFNYEAQPDKSGLPSDRFSAERPEGSISTLTIQRTEQRDSAMYRCASSPVAGPSYNEQFFGPGTRLTVL.

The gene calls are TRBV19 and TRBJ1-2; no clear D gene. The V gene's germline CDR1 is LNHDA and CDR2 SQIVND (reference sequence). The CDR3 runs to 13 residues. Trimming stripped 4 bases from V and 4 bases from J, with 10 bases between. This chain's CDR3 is CASSNLAPYGYTF. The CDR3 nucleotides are TGTGCCAGTAGTAACCTGGCCCCCTATGGCTACACCTTC. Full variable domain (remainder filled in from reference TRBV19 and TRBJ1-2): DGGITQSPKYLFRKEGQNVTLSCEQNLNHDAMYWYRQDPGQGLRLIYYSQIVNDFQKGDIAEGYSVSREKKESFPLTVTSAQKNPTAFYLCASSNLAPYGYTFGSGTRLTVV.

CDR3 DNA sequence: TGTGCCAGCAGCTTAAGGTCAGCGGGAGGGAGGTACGAGCAGTACTTC. Translating gives CASSLRSAGGRYEQYF. V gene TRBV7-8 combines with J gene TRBJ2-7; TRBD2 matches 10 bases. CDR3 size: 16 residues. Per the germline V gene, CDR1 is SGHVS and CDR2 is FQNEAQ. The J segment lost 4 bases and the V segment lost 2 bases, leaving 8 bases of the junction unmatched.

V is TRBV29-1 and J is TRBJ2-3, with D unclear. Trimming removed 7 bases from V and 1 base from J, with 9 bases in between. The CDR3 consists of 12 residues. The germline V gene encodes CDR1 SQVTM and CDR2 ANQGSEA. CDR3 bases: TGCAGCGGCTCGCCCGGCACAGATACGCAGTATTTT. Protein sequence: CSGSPGTDTQYF.